This T cell receptor (beta chain) emerged from a study of T cell repertoires in cytomegalovirus infection. Study details: Shared public TCR beta signatures pointed to both CMV infection and a matching HLA type.

The CDR3 has 15 residues. The junction had 6 bases not matched to a gene; V was cut back by 2 bases and J by 6 bases. Germline lookup yields CDR1 MNHNS and CDR2 SASEGT. Each CDR3 protein gets one entry after TCRdb re-called the reads with MiXCR. The top ten clones hold 17% of a sample with about 480,000 distinct CDR3 sequences, 33% of them seen once. For this clonotype: Its target is unknown.

The sequence came from a human donor in good health (CMV status not recorded). Some clones in this sample may be carry-over from other donors' samples. The sample was cultured PBMCs, taken from culture after CMV antigen stimulation. V gene TRBV6-1 combines with J gene TRBJ2-2; 7 positions match TRBD2. Here the CDR3 reads CASSERAGVAGELFF. The DNA for the CDR3 is TGTGCCAGCAGTGAAAGGGCGGGAGTGGCCGGGGAGCTGTTTTTT.